The rows below give T cell receptor beta chains drawn from one sample of a study of cytomegalovirus exposure and HLA in healthy donors. Produced via immunoSEQ multiplex PCR; TCRdb's table is partial and in-frame only. Of fewer than 200,000 clones in the sample, roughly 13% were seen once. Sequenced sample: PBMCs. These receptor sequences come from a man between 45 and 60 years old in good health and CMV-seropositive. CDR3s include the opening cysteine and the closing phenylalanine or tryptophan. Each record gives: D gene, clone size, V gene, J gene, CDR3 DNA, CDR3 protein. D genes are given only for firm matches. For some rows the clone size is stated as once, few or many, or as a class when expanded; others skip it.

D: .
size: few
V: TRBV15
J: TRBJ1-1
DNA: TGTGCCACCAGCAGAGATTGGGCAGCTGCAGGGACTGAAGCTTTCTTT
CDR3: CATSRDWAAAGTEAFF

D: TRBD1
size: .
V: TRBV6-1
J: TRBJ1-3
DNA: TGTGCCAGCAGACCGACAGGGGGAGGAAACACCATATATTTT
CDR3: CASRPTGGGNTIYF

D: TRBD2
size: .
V: TRBV9
J: TRBJ2-4
DNA: TGTGCCAGCAGCAACCAGGGGCTAGCGGGGCTTGACATTCAGTACTTC
CDR3: CASSNQGLAGLDIQYF

D: TRBD1
size: .
V: TRBV28
J: TRBJ1-2
DNA: TGTGCCAGCAGTTTAATTTCCCCCGGGACAGGGAATGGCTACACCTTC
CDR3: CASSLISPGTGNGYTF

D: .
size: .
V: TRBV4-1
J: TRBJ1-1
DNA: TGCGCCAGCAGCCAAGTTACAGCACGCACTGAAGCTTTCTTT
CDR3: CASSQVTARTEAFF

D: TRBD2
size: .
V: TRBV30
J: TRBJ2-7
DNA: TGTGCCTGGAGTGTAGGGCTAGCGGGCTACGAGCAGTACTTC
CDR3: CAWSVGLAGYEQYF

D: .
size: .
V: TRBV28
J: TRBJ1-2
DNA: TGTGCCAGCACCGGTGGAGGGCTGCGGGGGCATGGCGGCTACACCTTC
CDR3: CASTGGGLRGHGGYTF

D: TRBD1
size: few
V: TRBV28
J: TRBJ1-2
DNA: TGTGCCAGCAGCTTACGGGACAGCTACTATGGCTACACCTTC
CDR3: CASSLRDSYYGYTF

D: TRBD2
size: few
V: TRBV11-3
J: TRBJ2-5
DNA: TGTGCCAGCAGCTTACCCCCCAGACTAGCGGCAAACCAAGAGACCCAGTACTTC
CDR3: CASSLPPRLAANQETQYF

D: .
size: .
V: TRBV5-1
J: TRBJ1-1
DNA: TGCGCCAGCAGCTTCCAGGGTGTCACTGAAGCTTTCTTT
CDR3: CASSFQGVTEAFF

D: TRBD1
size: .
V: TRBV2
J: TRBJ1-1
DNA: TGTGCCAGCAGACAAATGACAGGGGCCCCCACTGAAGCTTTCTTT
CDR3: CASRQMTGAPTEAFF

D: .
size: .
V: TRBV5-6
J: TRBJ1-1
DNA: TGTGCCAGCAGCTTGTTAGATGGCACTGAAGCTTTCTTT
CDR3: CASSLLDGTEAFF

D: .
size: few
V: TRBV29-1
J: TRBJ2-3
DNA: TGCAGCGTTGGAGGGTACACAGATACGCAGTATTTT
CDR3: CSVGGYTDTQYF

D: .
size: .
V: TRBV2
J: TRBJ1-2
DNA: TGTGCCAGCAGTGAAAGAGGTGGTGGTCTTAGCGATGGCTACACCTTC
CDR3: CASSERGGGLSDGYTF

D: TRBD1
size: few
V: TRBV7-9
J: TRBJ2-7
DNA: TGTGCCAGCAGCTTAGAGGGGGCCCCCTCCTACGAGCAGTACTTC
CDR3: CASSLEGAPSYEQYF